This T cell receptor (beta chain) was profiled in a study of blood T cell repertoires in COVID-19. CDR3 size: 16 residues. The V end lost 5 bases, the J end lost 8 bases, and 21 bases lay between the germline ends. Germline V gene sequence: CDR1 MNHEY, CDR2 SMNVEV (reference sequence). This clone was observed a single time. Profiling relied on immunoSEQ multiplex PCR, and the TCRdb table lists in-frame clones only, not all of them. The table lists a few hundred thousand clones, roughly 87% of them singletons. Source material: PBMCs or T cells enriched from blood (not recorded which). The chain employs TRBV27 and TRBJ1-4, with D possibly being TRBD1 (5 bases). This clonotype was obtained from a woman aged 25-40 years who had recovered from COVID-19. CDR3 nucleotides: TGTGCCAGCAGTCCTTCCGGAGGGGAAGAAGGAGAAAAACTGTTTTTT. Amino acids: CASSPSGGEEGEKLFF.